These 14 T cell receptor beta chains were all obtained from the same sample, sequenced in a study of identical twins. TCRdb used MiXCR to reprocess the 5' RACE reads, holding one entry per CDR3 protein. The table has 700,000 or so distinct CDR3 sequences, 8% to 9% seen once. This sample also appeared in a second study, on yellow fever vaccine responses in identical twins.

Specimen: PBMCs. These receptors originate from a woman aged 18-30 years in good health.

The chain combines TRBV7-3 with TRBJ1-1; D gene unclear. Germline V CDR1 and CDR2: SGHTA, FQGTGA. This CDR3 contains 14 residues. Trimming stripped 3 bases from V and 4 bases from J, with 12 bases between. The CDR3 bases are TGTGCCAGCAGCTTTCGGTCTAGCGGCACTGAAGCTTTCTTT. Translation: CASSFRSSGTEAFF. Full variable domain (outside the CDR3, taken from reference TRBV7-3 and TRBJ1-1): GAGVSQTPSNKVTEKGKYVELRCDPISGHTALYWYRQSLGQGPEFLIYFQGTGAADDSGLPNDRFFAVRPEGSVSTLKIQRTERGDSAVYLCASSFRSSGTEAFFGQGTRLTVV.

The V call is TRBV15, the J call TRBJ2-7, with TRBD2 matching 14 bases. The J segment lost 4 bases and the V segment lost 5 bases, leaving 13 bases of the junction unmatched. Per germline, CDR1 LNHNV and CDR2 YYDKDF (reference sequence). The CDR3 loop spans 18 amino acids. CDR3 coding DNA: TGTGCCACCAGCTCAGACGGGACTAGCGGGAGAATTGTATACGAGCAGTACTTC. Its translation: CATSSDGTSGRIVYEQYF.

This clonotype appeared a few times. V and J are TRBV28 and TRBJ2-1; 14 bases line up with TRBD2. V dropped 7 bases and J dropped 10; count of bases not matched to a gene: 21. Germline CDR1 reads MDHEN; CDR2 reads SYDVKM. The CDR3 is made up of 19 amino acids. The CDR3 loop is CASTAKTLRLAGGLQEQFF. The CDR3 coding sequence is TGTGCCAGCACGGCTAAAACTTTAAGACTAGCGGGAGGGCTACAGGAGCAGTTCTTC.

This clonotype has a count of ten or more. V and J are TRBV7-9 and TRBJ2-2; TRBD1 matches 11 bases. From germline, CDR1 is SEHNR and CDR2 FQNEAQ (reference sequence). V lost 5 bases, J lost 6 bases, and 2 bases stayed unmatched. The CDR3 contains 14 residues. Written as DNA, the CDR3 is TGTGCCAGCAGCGCGGGACAGGGGGCCGGGGAGCTGTTTTTT. It yields the protein CASSAGQGAGELFF.

The rearrangement uses TRBV7-2 and TRBJ2-1, with 11 bases matching TRBD2. The CDR3 has 17 residues. Germline values: CDR1 SGHTA, CDR2 FQGNSA. J gave up 0 bases and V 4 bases, and 5 bases lay outside the gene matches. The CDR3 sequence: CASSWGTSGRSYNEQFF. The DNA for the CDR3 is TGTGCCAGCAGCTGGGGGACTAGCGGACGCTCCTACAATGAGCAGTTCTTC.

Only a few counts were recorded for this clonotype. The chain is built from TRBV4-2 and TRBJ2-3; D might be TRBD1 or TRBD2, each matching 6 bases. Germline-derived CDR1 and CDR2 are LGHNA and YNFKEQ. The V and J ends lost 0 bases and 3 bases respectively, with 10 bases between them. The CDR3 is 15 amino acids. The CDR3 is CASSQDKGGTDTQYF. The DNA for the CDR3 is TGTGCCAGCAGCCAAGATAAGGGGGGAACAGATACGCAGTATTTT.

V gene TRBV10-3 combines with J gene TRBJ2-2, with unresolved D. Germline V gene lookup returns CDR1 ENHRY and CDR2 SYGVKD. V lost 6 bases, J lost 0 bases, and 14 bases lay in between. This CDR3 spans 16 amino acids. The CDR3: CAIRSPQVTNTGELFF. For the CDR3, the DNA is TGTGCCATCAGGTCTCCCCAGGTAACGAACACCGGGGAGCTGTTTTTT.

This clonotype has a handful of counts. The chain employs TRBV7-9 and TRBJ2-5; possibly TRBD1 or TRBD2 for D (5 bases each). Trimming pared 5 bases from V and 4 bases from J, leaving 17 bases between. This CDR3 is built from 15 residues. Germline lookup yields CDR1 SEHNR and CDR2 FQNEAQ (reference sequence). CDR3 sequence reads: CASSLGVGVGETQYF. The CDR3 coding sequence is TGTGCCAGCAGCCTAGGGGTGGGAGTCGGAGAGACCCAGTACTTC.

This clonotype was recorded many times. The V call is TRBV12-3 or TRBV12-4, the J call TRBJ2-7, with D possibly matching TRBD1 (5 bases). The length of the CDR3 is 13 residues. The ends were cut back, 4 bases at V and 4 bases at J, with 11 bases in the middle. CDR3 loop: CASSYPRGYEQYF. The CDR3 nucleotides are TGTGCCAGCAGTTATCCTAGGGGTTACGAGCAGTACTTC.

In this sample, this clonotype turned up a few times. This may be a read error: a much more frequent sequence differs by one nucleotide. The chain joins TRBV20-1 to TRBJ2-1, with 7 bases fitting TRBD2. This CDR3 comprises 14 residues. CDR1 DFQATT and CDR2 SNEGSKA come from the germline V gene (reference sequence). Losses at the gene ends were 0 bases for V and 7 bases for J; bases not matched to a gene: 6. This CDR3 reads CSAREAGLGNEQFF. DNA of the CDR3: TGCAGTGCTAGAGAAGCGGGACTGGGAAATGAGCAGTTCTTC.

This clonotype was detected only a few times. The chain employs TRBV12-3 or TRBV12-4 and TRBJ2-1; tentatively, D is TRBD1 (6 bases). This CDR3 is built from 14 residues. V lost 5 bases and J 9 bases, leaving 17 bases between the germline ends. In DNA form, the CDR3 reads TGTGCCAGCAGTATACAATCACTGGGGGCTGAGCAGTTCTTC. The encoded protein is CASSIQSLGAEQFF.

V gene TRBV15 combines with J gene TRBJ1-5; the D is unclear. The CDR3 runs to 13 residues. V dropped 0 bases and J dropped 7 bases, with 7 bases sitting between them. From germline, CDR1 is LNHNV and CDR2 YYDKDF (reference sequence). DNA for the CDR3: TGTGCCACCAGCAGAGATCTCGGGCAGCCCCAGCATTTT. Protein: CATSRDLGQPQHF.

This clonotype was detected a few times. The CDR3 DNA reads as TGTGCCAGCAGCTCAGGGGAGGAGCAGTTCTTC. Translation: CASSSGEEQFF. The rearrangement links TRBV11-2 to TRBJ2-1, with a tentative D call TRBD1 (6 bases). V was pared by 4 bases and J by 10 bases, with 8 bases between. Germline V gene sequence: CDR1 SGHAT, CDR2 FQNNGV. The CDR3 consists of 11 residues.

The chain carries TRBV10-3 and TRBJ2-5; D uncertain. V was clipped by 10 bases and J by 0 bases, with 9 bases between them. In germline, CDR1 is ENHRY, CDR2 SYGVKD. The CDR3 is 12 residues long. The CDR3 nucleotides are TGTGCCACCGGCCGTGACCAAGAGACCCAGTACTTC. Protein product: CATGRDQETQYF.